These 25 T cell receptor beta chains were sequenced from one sample in a study of shared clonotypes between healthy human individuals. Clones were read by immunoSEQ multiplex PCR, and TCRdb kept only the in-frame ones, dropping some. The sample carries around 2,000,000 clones, about 95% recorded once. The naive CD8 fraction comprised CD45RO-negative cells positively selected for CCR7 and excluded terminally differentiated effector memory CD45RA+ cells. The sample was naive CD8+ T cells sorted from blood. Receptors originate from a man younger than 30 in good health.

J is TRBJ2-1 and V is TRBV6-4; no reliable D call. Germline CDR1 and CDR2: MRHNA and SNTAGT. The CDR3 sequence is 9 residues long. V was shortened by 8 bases and J by 10 bases, with 6 bases between the two germline ends. CDR3 nucleotides: TGTGCCAGCGACCTCGAGCAGTTCTTC. Its protein product is CASDLEQFF.

The chain employs TRBV11-2 and TRBJ2-1; 7 bases are a match to TRBD2. J lost 6 bases, V lost 5 bases, and 4 bases had no gene match. This CDR3 has 13 amino acids. Germline V lookup: CDR1 SGHAT, CDR2 FQNNGV. This CDR3 reads CASSQTSTNEQFF. The CDR3 coding sequence is TGTGCCAGCAGCCAGACTAGCACCAATGAGCAGTTCTTC.

The V gene is TRBV15, the J gene TRBJ2-1, with no clear D. With 1 base removed from V and 6 bases from J, the gap between germline ends came to 4 bases. The CDR3 loop spans 12 amino acids. Germline V gene sequence: CDR1 LNHNV, CDR2 YYDKDF (reference sequence). CDR3 nucleotides: TGTGCCACCAGCAGAGCTAGCAATGAGCAGTTCTTC. It encodes CATSRASNEQFF.

This clone was counted a single time. CDR3 bases: TGTGCCAGCAGGATCAGGGGTGGCACTGAAGCTTTCTTT. Protein product: CASRIRGGTEAFF. This sequence joins TRBV27 and TRBJ1-1, with D maybe TRBD1 (6 bases). The CDR3 runs to 13 residues. Trimming shortened V by 6 bases and J by 4 bases, and 12 bases separated the two germline ends. Germline-derived CDR1 and CDR2 are MNHEY and SMNVEV (reference sequence).

The gene calls are TRBV28 and TRBJ2-3, with D unresolved. Trimming took 5 bases from V and 10 from J, leaving 13 bases between them. Germline-derived CDR1 and CDR2 are MDHEN and SYDVKM. The CDR3 contains 12 residues. In DNA form, the CDR3 reads TGTGCCAGCAGTCTACCTCGGCGGCCGCAGTATTTT. It codes for CASSLPRRPQYF.

CDR3 region: CASSSLGLEQFF. The CDR3 DNA is TGTGCCAGCAGCTCTCTTGGTCTTGAGCAGTTCTTC. The V call is TRBV11-2, the J call TRBJ2-1; D not certain. Germline assignment: CDR1 SGHAT and CDR2 FQNNGV. V lost 4 bases and J lost 9, with 10 bases in between. This CDR3 has 12 amino acids.

Worth noting for this clone: The same CDR3 is also encoded by other DNA sequences in this sample. The chain uses TRBV12-5 and TRBJ1-1, with D uncertain. The CDR3 contains 13 residues. With 1 base removed from V and 0 bases from J, the gap between germline ends came to 3 bases. Germline loops: CDR1 LGHNT, CDR2 FRNRAP. DNA of the CDR3: TGTGCTAGTGGTTTGGGAATGAACACTGAAGCTTTCTTT. Protein product: CASGLGMNTEAFF.

To note about this clone: Other DNA sequences within the sample encode an identical CDR3. V and J are TRBV4-1 and TRBJ2-7; TRBD1 matches 7 bases. CDR3 length: 15 residues. Germline CDR1 reads MGHRA; CDR2 reads YSYEKL. V gave up 4 bases and J gave up 2 bases; unmatched junction bases: 8. The CDR3 sequence is CASSPRDRAPYEQYF. DNA of the CDR3: TGCGCCAGCAGCCCCCGCGACAGGGCCCCCTACGAGCAGTACTTC.

The chain recombines TRBV5-1 with TRBJ2-7; the match to TRBD2 covers 8 bases. The V segment lost 5 bases and the J segment 4 bases; nucleotides outside the gene matches: 8. There are 14 residues in the CDR3. CDR1 SGHRS and CDR2 YFSETQ come from the germline V gene. Written as DNA, the CDR3 is TGCGCCAGCAGACCAGAGCGGGAGTGGTACGAGCAGTACTTC. Its translation is CASRPEREWYEQYF.

The rearrangement uses TRBV2 and TRBJ2-7, with D tentatively TRBD1 (6 bases). CDR3 length: 15 residues. Germline V gene lookup returns CDR1 SNHLY and CDR2 FYNNEI. Trimming shortened V by 1 base and J by 3 bases, and 13 bases separated the two germline ends. This CDR3 is CASSEGSGESYEQYF. The CDR3 bases are TGTGCCAGCAGTGAAGGGTCAGGGGAAAGCTACGAGCAGTACTTC.

V and J are TRBV27 and TRBJ2-7; D call uncertain. V was cut by 0 bases and J by 2 bases, with 11 bases left in between. There are 15 residues in the CDR3. CDR1 and CDR2 (germline): MNHEY, SMNVEV (reference sequence). The CDR3 nucleotides read TGTGCCAGCAGTTTATCGACATCCTCAACCTACGAGCAGTACTTC. Protein: CASSLSTSSTYEQYF.

V and J are TRBV6-1 and TRBJ2-6, with 7 bases fitting TRBD1. The CDR3 consists of 20 residues. Germline V gene lookup returns CDR1 MNHNS and CDR2 SASEGT. After removal of 0 bases from V and 2 bases from J, the junction contained 13 bases not matched to a gene. CDR3 sequence (DNA): TGTGCCAGCAGTGAAGCCCTTCCGGGACAGACAAAAACTGGGGCCAACGTCCTGACTTTC. This codes for CASSEALPGQTKTGANVLTF.

This chain connects TRBV7-9 to TRBJ1-2, with 8 bases matching TRBD1. Trimming removed 5 bases from V and 4 bases from J; junction bases left unmatched: 6. This CDR3 contains 14 residues. Germline lookup yields CDR1 SEHNR and CDR2 FQNEAQ (reference sequence). The CDR3 here is CASSPAGGSYGYTF. CDR3 sequence (DNA): TGTGCCAGCAGCCCCGCAGGGGGCAGCTATGGCTACACCTTC.

The V and J genes are TRBV15 and TRBJ1-5, with D perhaps matching TRBD1 (5 bases). V was trimmed by 0 bases and J by 1 base, leaving 10 bases between them. Germline V CDR1 and CDR2: LNHNV, YYDKDF (reference sequence). The CDR3 spans 16 residues. The CDR3 region is CATSRDGGLSNQPQHF. The CDR3 nucleotides are TGTGCCACCAGCAGAGATGGGGGTTTGAGCAATCAGCCCCAGCATTTT.

Comment on this clone: Mismatch with germline at one junction end may stem from a read error. The rearrangement links TRBV7-7 to TRBJ2-5; D might be TRBD1 (5 bases). CDR1 and CDR2 from the germline V gene are SSHAT and FNYEAQ (reference sequence). This CDR3 region has 14 residues. CDR3 coding DNA: TGTGCTAGCAGCCCGCAGACAGAAGGAGAGACCCAGTACTTC. Amino acids: CASSPQTEGETQYF.

Points on this clone: Other nucleotide sequences in the sample specify the same CDR3. CDR3 amino acids: CASSTRTGTEAFF. The DNA for the CDR3 is TGTGCCAGCAGCACTCGGACAGGAACTGAAGCTTTCTTT. J is TRBJ1-1 and V is TRBV9, with 7 bases aligning to TRBD1. Germline V lookup: CDR1 SGDLS, CDR2 YYNGEE. V trimming: 4 bases; J trimming: 5 bases; junction bases outside the gene matches: 5. This CDR3 spans 13 amino acids.

The chain recombines TRBV10-3 with TRBJ2-2, with D perhaps matching TRBD1 (5 bases). CDR1 is ENHRY, CDR2 SYGVKD, per germline. There are 14 residues in the CDR3. V lost 7 bases and J lost 0, with 9 bases in between. CDR3 DNA sequence: TGTGCCATCACCCCGACAGCGAACACCGGGGAGCTGTTTTTT. It encodes CAITPTANTGELFF.

The genes are TRBV27 and TRBJ1-1; D call uncertain. Trimming stripped 2 bases from V and 3 bases from J, with 10 bases between. From germline, CDR1 is MNHEY and CDR2 SMNVEV (reference sequence). This CDR3 comprises 14 residues. In DNA form, the CDR3 reads TGTGCCAGCAGTTTAGGCGGGGTGTACACTGAAGCTTTCTTT. This translates into CASSLGGVYTEAFF.

The chain employs TRBV30 and TRBJ2-1; D is possibly TRBD2 (6 bases). Germline V gene data show CDR1 as GTSNPN and CDR2 as SVGIG (reference sequence). Trimming took off 2 bases at V and 6 bases at J, with 11 bases between the two ends. The CDR3 extends over 13 amino acids. CDR3 loop: CAWSRRDGNEQFF. For the CDR3, the DNA is TGTGCCTGGAGTCGGCGGGACGGCAATGAGCAGTTCTTC.

The CDR3 reads CAWTTGDEGGYTF. The CDR3 nucleotides are TGTGCCTGGACGACAGGGGATGAGGGTGGCTACACCTTC. The V gene is TRBV30, the J gene TRBJ1-2; TRBD1 aligns across 8 bases. The CDR3 sequence is 13 residues long. Germline assignment: CDR1 GTSNPN and CDR2 SVGIG (reference sequence). The V gene end was trimmed by 4 bases and the J gene end by 7 bases; junction bases not matched to a gene: 8.

V is TRBV27 and J is TRBJ1-1; tentative D call: TRBD1 (5 bases). The CDR3 spans 13 residues. Germline V CDR1 and CDR2: MNHEY, SMNVEV (reference sequence). The V end lost 5 bases, the J end lost 2 bases, and 9 bases lay between the germline ends. CDR3 in DNA: TGTGCCAGCAGTCCGACAGAAAACACTGAAGCTTTCTTT. Amino acids: CASSPTENTEAFF.

The chain employs TRBV29-1 and TRBJ1-2; no firm D call. The CDR3 runs 11 residues. The germline V gene encodes CDR1 SQVTM and CDR2 ANQGSEA. V lost 8 bases to trimming and J lost 6 bases, with 13 bases between them. The DNA for the CDR3 is TGCAGCCCTGGAGAGCCGAATGGCTACACCTTC. This codes for CSPGEPNGYTF.

About this clone itself: Other DNA variants within this sample encode the same CDR3. This chain connects TRBV4-1 to TRBJ1-2; D perhaps matches TRBD1 (5 bases). The germline CDR1 and CDR2 sequences are MGHRA and YSYEKL. There are 13 residues in the CDR3. Trimming removed 0 bases at V and 8 bases at J, with 10 bases between. CDR3 coding DNA: TGCGCCAGCAGCCAAGATTTAAGGGGCGGCTACACCTTC. Amino acids: CASSQDLRGGYTF.

V gene TRBV30 combines with J gene TRBJ1-2; tentative D call: TRBD1 (6 bases). The V end was cut by 0 bases, the J end by 4 bases, with 12 bases between. This CDR3 contains 14 residues. Germline V CDR1 and CDR2: GTSNPN, SVGIG (reference sequence). This chain's CDR3 is CAWSVKSGAYGYTF. The CDR3 DNA sequence: TGTGCCTGGAGTGTAAAGTCGGGGGCCTATGGCTACACCTTC. Full variable domain (rest looked up from reference TRBV30 and TRBJ1-2): SQTIHQWPATLVQPVGSPLSLECTVEGTSNPNLYWYRQAAGRGLQLLFYSVGIGQISSEVPQNLSASRPQDRQFILSSKKLLLSDSGFYLCAWSVKSGAYGYTFGSGTRLTVV.

The genes are TRBV18 and TRBJ2-5; D tentatively fits TRBD1 or TRBD2 (5 bases each). The germline V and J ends were trimmed by 3 bases and 5 bases, with 16 bases remaining between them. The V gene's germline CDR1 is KGHSH and CDR2 LQKENI. CDR3 length: 15 amino acids. CDR3 sequence (DNA): TGTGCCAGCTCACCCGGGACCGAGGGGATTGAGACCCAGTACTTC. It translates to CASSPGTEGIETQYF.